The source of this TCR beta chain is a study of blood T cells in healthy people across ages. Study-wide points: Aged donors had fewer naive CD4+ cells and lower diversity than long-lived donors.

This clonotype was detected only a few times. Its antigen remains unidentified. A J-beta primer mix and a sample-barcoded 5' primer were used in a second PCR of roughly 6 to 11 cycles. From the 5' RACE reads, TCRdb called clonotypes with MiXCR, one entry per CDR3 protein. The top ten hold around 3% of the sample, which has approximately 800,000 distinct CDR3 sequences, 25% to 30% seen once. Trimming shortened V by 1 base and J by 4 bases, and 10 bases separated the two germline ends. The CDR3 extends over 14 amino acids. Germline lookup yields CDR1 MDHEN and CDR2 SYDVKM. These data were also reused for a study on T cells of mothers and their children. That paper notes: The authors found no persistent microchimeric T cell clones.

Sequencing was performed on blood. The clonotype originates from a boy between 10 and 17 years old in good health. The rearrangement joins TRBV28 to TRBJ1-2; D unresolved. CDR3 protein: CASSLLVSGYGYTF. The CDR3 coding sequence is TGTGCCAGCAGTTTATTGGTTTCCGGCTATGGCTACACCTTC.